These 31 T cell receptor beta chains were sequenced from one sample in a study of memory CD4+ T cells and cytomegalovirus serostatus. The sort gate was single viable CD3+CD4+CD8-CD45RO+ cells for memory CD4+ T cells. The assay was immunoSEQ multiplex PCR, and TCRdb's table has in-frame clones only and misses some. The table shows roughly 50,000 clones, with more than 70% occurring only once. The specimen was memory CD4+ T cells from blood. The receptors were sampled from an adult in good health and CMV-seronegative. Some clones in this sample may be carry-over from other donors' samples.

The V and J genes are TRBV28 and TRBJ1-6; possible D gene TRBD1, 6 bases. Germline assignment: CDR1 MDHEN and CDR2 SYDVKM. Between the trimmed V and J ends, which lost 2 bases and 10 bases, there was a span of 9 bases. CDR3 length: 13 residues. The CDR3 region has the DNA TGTGCCAGCAGTTTACAGGGGAGATCACCCCTCCACTTT. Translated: CASSLQGRSPLHF.

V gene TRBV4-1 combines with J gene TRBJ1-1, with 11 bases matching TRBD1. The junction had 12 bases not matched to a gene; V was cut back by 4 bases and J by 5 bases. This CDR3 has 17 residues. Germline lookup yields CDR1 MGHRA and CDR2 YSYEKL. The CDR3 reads CASSRDPGTGGGTEAFF. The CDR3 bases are TGCGCCAGCAGCCGCGACCCAGGGACAGGGGGAGGAACTGAAGCTTTCTTT.

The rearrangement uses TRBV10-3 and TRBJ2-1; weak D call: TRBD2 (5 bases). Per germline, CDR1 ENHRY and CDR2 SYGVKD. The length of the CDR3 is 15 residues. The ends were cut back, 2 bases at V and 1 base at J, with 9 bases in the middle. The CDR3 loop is CAISEAGLSYNEQFF. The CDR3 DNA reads TGTGCCATCAGTGAGGCGGGTCTTTCCTACAATGAGCAGTTCTTC.

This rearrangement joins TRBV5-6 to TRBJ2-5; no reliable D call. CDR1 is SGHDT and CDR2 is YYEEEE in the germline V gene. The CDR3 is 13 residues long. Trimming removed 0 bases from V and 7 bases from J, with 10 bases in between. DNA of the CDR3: TGTGCCAGCAGCTTGGGGCTAGAAGGGACCCAGTACTTC. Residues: CASSLGLEGTQYF.

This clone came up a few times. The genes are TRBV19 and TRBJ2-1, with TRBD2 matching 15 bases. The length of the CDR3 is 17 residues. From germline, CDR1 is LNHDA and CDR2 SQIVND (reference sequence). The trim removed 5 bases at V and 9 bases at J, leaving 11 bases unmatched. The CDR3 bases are TGTGCCAGTAGTTTGGGACTAGCGGGAGGAGGGATGGGTGAGCAGTTCTTC. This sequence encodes CASSLGLAGGGMGEQFF. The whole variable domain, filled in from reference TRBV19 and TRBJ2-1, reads DGGITQSPKYLFRKEGQNVTLSCEQNLNHDAMYWYRQDPGQGLRLIYYSQIVNDFQKGDIAEGYSVSREKKESFPLTVTSAQKNPTAFYLCASSLGLAGGGMGEQFFGPGTRLTVL.

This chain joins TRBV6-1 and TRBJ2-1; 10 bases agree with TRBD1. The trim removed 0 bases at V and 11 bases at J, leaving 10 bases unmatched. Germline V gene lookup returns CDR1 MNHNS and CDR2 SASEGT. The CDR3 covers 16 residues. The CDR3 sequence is CASSEAPTGGVYKQFF. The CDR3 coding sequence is TGTGCCAGCAGTGAAGCGCCGACAGGGGGCGTCTATAAGCAGTTCTTC.

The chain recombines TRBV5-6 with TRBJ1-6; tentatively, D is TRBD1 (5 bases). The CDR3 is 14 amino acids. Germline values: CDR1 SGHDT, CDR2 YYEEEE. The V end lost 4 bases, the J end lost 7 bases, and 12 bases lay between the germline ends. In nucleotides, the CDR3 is TGTGCCAGCAGCCGATCGGGGGTAAATTCACCCCTCCACTTT. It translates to CASSRSGVNSPLHF.

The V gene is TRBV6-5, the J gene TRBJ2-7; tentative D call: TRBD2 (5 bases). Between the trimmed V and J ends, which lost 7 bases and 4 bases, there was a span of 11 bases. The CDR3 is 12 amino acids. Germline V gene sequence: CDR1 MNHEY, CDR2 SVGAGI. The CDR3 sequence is CASTGVAYEQYF. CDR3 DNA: TGTGCCAGCACCGGGGTGGCATACGAGCAGTACTTC.

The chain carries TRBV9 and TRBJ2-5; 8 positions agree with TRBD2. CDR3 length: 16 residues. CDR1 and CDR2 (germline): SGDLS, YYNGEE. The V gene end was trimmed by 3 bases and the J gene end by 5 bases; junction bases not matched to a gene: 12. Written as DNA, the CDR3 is TGTGCCAGCAGCGAGGTCCCGAGCGGGAGACGTGAGACCCAGTACTTC. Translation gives CASSEVPSGRRETQYF.

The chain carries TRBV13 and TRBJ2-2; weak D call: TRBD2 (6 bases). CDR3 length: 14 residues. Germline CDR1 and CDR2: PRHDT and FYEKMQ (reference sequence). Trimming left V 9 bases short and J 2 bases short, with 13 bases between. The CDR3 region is CASEEGANTGELFF. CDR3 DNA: TGTGCCAGTGAGGAGGGAGCTAACACCGGGGAGCTGTTTTTT.

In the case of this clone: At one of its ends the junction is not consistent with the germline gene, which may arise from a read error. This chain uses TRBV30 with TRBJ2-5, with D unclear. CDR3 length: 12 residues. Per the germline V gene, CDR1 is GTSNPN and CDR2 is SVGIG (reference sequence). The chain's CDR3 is CAWSVNPAGRDF. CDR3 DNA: TGTGCCTGGAGTGTAAACCCGGCAGGCCGAGACTTC.

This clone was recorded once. DNA for the CDR3: TGTGCCAGCAGCTCACAATATAGACAGCAAGAGACCCAGTACTTC. Amino acid sequence: CASSSQYRQQETQYF. The gene calls are TRBV7-2 and TRBJ2-5, with D tentatively TRBD1 (5 bases). The germline CDR1 and CDR2 sequences are SGHTA and FQGNSA. CDR3 size: 15 residues. V shed 4 bases and J shed 2 bases, with 14 bases lying between them.

The CDR3 DNA follows: TGTGCCAGCAGGTTGACAGGGATCGGAGAAACGCAGTATTTT. This translates into CASRLTGIGETQYF. The chain has TRBV5-6 and TRBJ2-3; TRBD1 matches 7 bases. Germline V gives CDR1 SGHDT, CDR2 YYEEEE. This CDR3 has 14 residues. Germline trimming cut 5 bases from V and 9 bases from J; bases unmatched to any gene: 12.

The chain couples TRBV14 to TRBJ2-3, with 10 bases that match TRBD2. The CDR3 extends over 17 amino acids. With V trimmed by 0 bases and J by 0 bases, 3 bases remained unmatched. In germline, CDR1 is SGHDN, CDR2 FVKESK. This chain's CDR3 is CASSQDKLAGSTDTQYF. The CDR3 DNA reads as TGTGCCAGCAGCCAAGATAAACTAGCGGGAAGCACAGATACGCAGTATTTT.

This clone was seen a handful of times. CDR3 sequence (DNA): TGTGCCAGTAGTATACAGGGGGCCCATAATTCACCCCTCCACTTT. Residues: CASSIQGAHNSPLHF. The rearrangement uses TRBV19 and TRBJ1-6, with TRBD1 identical over 8 bases. This CDR3 has 15 amino acids. J was trimmed by 5 bases and V by 2 bases; bases with no gene match: 2. Germline lookup yields CDR1 LNHDA and CDR2 SQIVND (reference sequence). Drawing the rest from reference TRBV19 and TRBJ1-6, the complete variable domain is DGGITQSPKYLFRKEGQNVTLSCEQNLNHDAMYWYRQDPGQGLRLIYYSQIVNDFQKGDIAEGYSVSREKKESFPLTVTSAQKNPTAFYLCASSIQGAHNSPLHFGNGTRLTVT.

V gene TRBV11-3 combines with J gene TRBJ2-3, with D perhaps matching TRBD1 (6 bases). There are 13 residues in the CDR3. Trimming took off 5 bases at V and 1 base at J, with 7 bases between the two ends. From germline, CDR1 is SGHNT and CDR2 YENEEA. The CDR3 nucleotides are TGTGCCAGCAGCCACAGGGGCACAGATACGCAGTATTTT. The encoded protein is CASSHRGTDTQYF.

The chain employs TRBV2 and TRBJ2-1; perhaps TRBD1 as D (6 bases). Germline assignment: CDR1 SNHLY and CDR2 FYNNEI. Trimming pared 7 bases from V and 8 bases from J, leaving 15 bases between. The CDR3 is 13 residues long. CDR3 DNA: TGTGCCAGCACGGGGCAGGGGTACGATGAGCAGTTCTTC. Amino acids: CASTGQGYDEQFF.

CDR3 amino acids: CASSERTGVTNEKLFF. CDR3 DNA: TGTGCCAGCAGTGAAAGGACAGGGGTAACTAATGAAAAACTGTTTTTT. The chain uses TRBV28 and TRBJ1-4; TRBD1 matches 9 bases. The V segment lost 5 bases and the J segment 1 base; nucleotides outside the gene matches: 5. The CDR3 runs to 16 residues. Germline-derived CDR1 and CDR2 are MDHEN and SYDVKM.

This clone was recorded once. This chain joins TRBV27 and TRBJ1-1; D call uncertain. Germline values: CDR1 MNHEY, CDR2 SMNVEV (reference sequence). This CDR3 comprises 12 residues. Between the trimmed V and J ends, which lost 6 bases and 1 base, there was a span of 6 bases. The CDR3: CASSRPNTEAFF. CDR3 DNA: TGTGCCAGCAGCCGCCCGAACACTGAAGCTTTCTTT.

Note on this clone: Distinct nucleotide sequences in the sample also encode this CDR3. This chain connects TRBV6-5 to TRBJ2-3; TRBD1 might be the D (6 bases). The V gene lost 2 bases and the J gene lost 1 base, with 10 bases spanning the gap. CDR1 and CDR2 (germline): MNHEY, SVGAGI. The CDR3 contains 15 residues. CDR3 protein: CASSYGEGGTDTQYF. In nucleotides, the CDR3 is TGTGCCAGCAGTTACGGCGAGGGGGGCACAGATACGCAGTATTTT.

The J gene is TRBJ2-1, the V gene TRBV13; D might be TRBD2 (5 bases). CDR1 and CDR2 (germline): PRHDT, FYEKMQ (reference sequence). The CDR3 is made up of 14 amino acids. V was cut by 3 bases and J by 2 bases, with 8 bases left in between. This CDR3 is CASSLFSAYNEQFF. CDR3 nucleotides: TGTGCCAGCAGCTTGTTTAGCGCCTACAATGAGCAGTTCTTC.

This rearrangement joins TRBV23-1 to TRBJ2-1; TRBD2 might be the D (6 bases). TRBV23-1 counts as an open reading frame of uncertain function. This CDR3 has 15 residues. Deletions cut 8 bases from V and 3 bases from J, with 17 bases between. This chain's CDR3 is CASVQLAVLYNEQFF. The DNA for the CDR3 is TGCGCCAGCGTGCAGTTAGCGGTCCTCTACAATGAGCAGTTCTTC.

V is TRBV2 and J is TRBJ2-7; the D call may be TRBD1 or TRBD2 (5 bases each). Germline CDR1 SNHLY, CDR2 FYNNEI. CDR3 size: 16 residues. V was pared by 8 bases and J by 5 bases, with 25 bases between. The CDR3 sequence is CASGRDEGEPLNEQYF. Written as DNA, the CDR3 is TGTGCCAGCGGCAGGGACGAAGGAGAGCCGCTTAACGAGCAGTACTTC.

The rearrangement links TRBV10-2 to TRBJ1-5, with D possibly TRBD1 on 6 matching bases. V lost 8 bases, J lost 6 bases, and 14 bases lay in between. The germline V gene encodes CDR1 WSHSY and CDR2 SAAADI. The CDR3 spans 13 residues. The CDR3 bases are TGCGCCAGCGAGGCAGGGGTAGGTCAGCCCCAGCATTTT. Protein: CASEAGVGQPQHF.

The DNA of the CDR3 is TGTGCCAGCAGTCGGACAGGGCGTAACCAAGAGACCCAGTACTTC. Amino acids: CASSRTGRNQETQYF. The chain recombines TRBV28 with TRBJ2-5; 8 bases match TRBD1. The CDR3 sequence is 15 residues long. Germline V lookup: CDR1 MDHEN, CDR2 SYDVKM. V lost 5 bases to trimming and J lost 0 bases; unmatched junction nucleotides: 5. Combining the CDR3 with reference TRBV28 and TRBJ2-5 gives the whole variable domain DVKVTQSSRYLVKRTGEKVFLECVQDMDHENMFWYRQDPGLGLRLIYFSYDVKMKEKGDIPEGYSVSREKKERFSLILESASTNQTSMYLCASSRTGRNQETQYFGPGTRLLVL.

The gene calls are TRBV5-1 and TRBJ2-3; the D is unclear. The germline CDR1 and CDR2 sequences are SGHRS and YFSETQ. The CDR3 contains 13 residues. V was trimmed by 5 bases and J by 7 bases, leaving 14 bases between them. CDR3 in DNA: TGCGCCAGCAGACCCAATTCTAAAAATACGCAGTATTTT. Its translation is CASRPNSKNTQYF.

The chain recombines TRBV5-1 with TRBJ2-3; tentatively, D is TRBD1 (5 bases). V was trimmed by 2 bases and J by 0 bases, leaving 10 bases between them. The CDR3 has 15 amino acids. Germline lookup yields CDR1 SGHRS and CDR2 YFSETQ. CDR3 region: CASSFLQASTDTQYF. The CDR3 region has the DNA TGCGCCAGCAGCTTCCTACAGGCGAGCACAGATACGCAGTATTTT.

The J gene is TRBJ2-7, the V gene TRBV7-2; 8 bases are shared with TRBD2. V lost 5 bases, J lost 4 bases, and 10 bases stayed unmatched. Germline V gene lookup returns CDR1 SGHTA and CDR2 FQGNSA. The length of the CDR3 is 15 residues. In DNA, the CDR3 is TGTGCCAGCAGCCCCGCCCCTAGCGGGTTTTACGAGCAGTACTTC. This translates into CASSPAPSGFYEQYF.

The CDR3 coding sequence is TGTGCCAGCAGCTCTAGCGGGAGTTGGGATACGCAGTATTTT. Translating it yields CASSSSGSWDTQYF. The chain employs TRBV7-2 and TRBJ2-3; TRBD2 agrees at 10 bases. CDR3 length: 14 amino acids. The germline V gene encodes CDR1 SGHTA and CDR2 FQGNSA. J was trimmed by 6 bases and V by 4 bases; bases with no gene match: 4.

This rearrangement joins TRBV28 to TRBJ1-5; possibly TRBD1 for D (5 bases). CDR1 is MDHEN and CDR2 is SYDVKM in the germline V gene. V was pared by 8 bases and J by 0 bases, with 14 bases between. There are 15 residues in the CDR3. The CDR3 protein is CASGRDGTSNQPQHF. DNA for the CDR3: TGTGCCAGCGGACGGGACGGAACTAGCAATCAGCCCCAGCATTTT.

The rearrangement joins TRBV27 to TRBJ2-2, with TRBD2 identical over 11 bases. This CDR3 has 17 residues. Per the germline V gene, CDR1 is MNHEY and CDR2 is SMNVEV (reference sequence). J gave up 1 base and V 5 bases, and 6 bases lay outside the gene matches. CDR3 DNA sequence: TGTGCCAGCAGTACCGCTAGCGGGAGGCTGAACACCGGGGAGCTGTTTTTT. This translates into CASSTASGRLNTGELFF.